The T cell receptor (beta chain) described here comes from a study of T cell repertoires in cytomegalovirus infection. Study results and limitations: Dominant in the ex vivo response were TCR beta clonotypes restricted by HLA-C and specific for CMV.

In the case of this clonotype: Its antigen is not identified.

One entry per CDR3 protein, called by TCRdb with MiXCR from the reads. Seen here are 150,000 to 200,000 distinct CDR3 sequences, roughly 18% observed once, and the top ten hold around 19%. This sequence was found in a human donor in good health (CMV status not recorded). Some clones in this sample may be carry-over from other donors' samples. Material for sequencing was CD8+ T cells from PBMCs.

As DNA, the CDR3 is TGTGCCAGCAGCTTAGTCCCTCCAAGAGGGTCCACAGATACGCAGTATTTT. Translating gives CASSLVPPRGSTDTQYF. The chain couples TRBV7-2 to TRBJ2-3, with D possibly TRBD2 on 5 matching bases. This CDR3 is built from 17 residues. V was clipped by 1 base and J by 2 bases, with 16 bases between them. Germline lookup yields CDR1 SGHTA and CDR2 FQGNSA.